These 17 T cell receptor beta chains were sequenced from one sample in a study of cytomegalovirus exposure and HLA in healthy donors. Data came from immunoSEQ multiplex PCR; TCRdb stores just in-frame clones and leaves some out. The data contain 110,000 to 150,000 clones, approximately 90% of them singletons. The sequencing input was PBMCs. These receptors were obtained from a woman aged 30 to 39 in good health and CMV-seropositive.

J is TRBJ1-5 and V is TRBV9; a weak D match, TRBD1 (5 bases). The ends were cut back, 6 bases at V and 0 bases at J, with 13 bases in the middle. The CDR3 is made up of 15 amino acids. The germline gives CDR1 SGDLS, CDR2 YYNGEE. The CDR3 protein is CASKRGTSSNQPQHF. As DNA, the CDR3 is TGTGCCAGCAAACGGGGGACCAGTAGCAATCAGCCCCAGCATTTT.

The sample holds a few counts of this clone. The rearrangement links TRBV19 to TRBJ2-6, with D hard to call. The CDR3 sequence is 15 residues long. In germline, CDR1 is LNHDA, CDR2 SQIVND (reference sequence). Trimming took off 10 bases at V and 1 base at J, with 14 bases between the two ends. For the CDR3, the DNA is TGTGCCACTAATCCGTCCTTTTCTGGGGCCAACGTCCTGACTTTC. Translation gives CATNPSFSGANVLTF.

This clone turned up a few times. The chain combines TRBV4-1 with TRBJ1-4, with no clear D. The length of the CDR3 is 12 residues. V was pared by 0 bases and J by 8 bases, with 4 bases between. CDR1 is MGHRA and CDR2 is YSYEKL in the germline V gene. CDR3 DNA sequence: TGCGCCAGCAGCCAAGACCGGGAAAAACTGTTTTTT. This translates into CASSQDREKLFF.

This chain uses TRBV27 with TRBJ2-2; D might be TRBD1 (5 bases). CDR1 is MNHEY, CDR2 SMNVEV, per germline (reference sequence). With 6 bases removed from V and 1 base from J, the gap between germline ends came to 12 bases. This CDR3 contains 15 residues. The CDR3 DNA is TGTGCCAGCAGCATGCGACAGCGGAACACCGGGGAGCTGTTTTTT. Protein product: CASSMRQRNTGELFF.

The J gene is TRBJ1-1, the V gene TRBV10-3; a possible D gene is TRBD1 (6 bases). The CDR3 length is 14 residues. Trimming took off 6 bases at V and 0 bases at J, with 11 bases between the two ends. Germline V lookup: CDR1 ENHRY, CDR2 SYGVKD. In nucleotides, the CDR3 is TGTGCCATCAGGGTTGGACAGATGAACACTGAAGCTTTCTTT. This encodes CAIRVGQMNTEAFF.

The V call is TRBV5-1, the J call TRBJ2-1, with TRBD2 matching over 11 bases. The CDR3 extends over 15 amino acids. Per the germline V gene, CDR1 is SGHRS and CDR2 is YFSETQ. After removal of 3 bases from V and 4 bases from J, the junction contained 3 bases not matched to a gene. CDR3 amino acids: CASSSLAGGYNEQFF. CDR3 DNA sequence: TGCGCCAGCAGCTCGCTAGCGGGGGGTTACAATGAGCAGTTCTTC.

The genes are TRBV2 and TRBJ2-7, with D tentatively TRBD2 (5 bases). The V end was cut by 4 bases, the J end by 4 bases, with 17 bases between. The CDR3 contains 15 residues. From germline, CDR1 is SNHLY and CDR2 FYNNEI. The CDR3 loop reads CASSGGLTAGYEQYF. CDR3 sequence (DNA): TGTGCCAGCAGTGGTGGACTCACCGCTGGGTACGAGCAGTACTTC.

This rearrangement joins TRBV6-6 to TRBJ1-4; 7 bases are a match to TRBD1. Germline lookup yields CDR1 MNHNY and CDR2 SVGAGI (reference sequence). V lost 6 bases, J lost 1 base, and 5 bases stayed unmatched. The CDR3 spans 15 residues. CDR3 region: CASRTQGVTNEKLFF. As DNA, the CDR3 is TGTGCCAGCAGAACTCAGGGGGTAACTAATGAAAAACTGTTTTTT.

The DNA for the CDR3 is TGTGCCAGCAGCCAAGGACTACCCCCCTACGAGCAGTACTTC. Protein product: CASSQGLPPYEQYF. The chain carries TRBV14 and TRBJ2-7; D is perhaps TRBD2 (5 bases). V lost 1 base, J lost 2 bases, and 9 bases lay in between. The CDR3 consists of 14 residues. Germline lookup yields CDR1 SGHDN and CDR2 FVKESK.

The chain combines TRBV20-1 with TRBJ2-7; D uncertain. V lost 2 bases and J 4 bases, leaving 6 bases between the germline ends. CDR1 is DFQATT, CDR2 SNEGSKA, per germline (reference sequence). CDR3 length: 11 residues. The DNA of the CDR3 is TGCAGTGCTAGATGGCTTTACGAGCAGTACTTC. Protein: CSARWLYEQYF.

V is TRBV6-1 and J is TRBJ2-7, with D maybe TRBD1 (6 bases). Germline CDR1 reads MNHNS; CDR2 reads SASEGT. This CDR3 comprises 12 residues. The V and J ends lost 3 bases and 4 bases respectively, with 7 bases between them. In DNA, the CDR3 is TGTGCCAGCAGTGAGGGGGCGTACGAGCAGTACTTC. It is translated as CASSEGAYEQYF.

This rearrangement joins TRBV4-1 to TRBJ1-2; TRBD1 might be the D (6 bases). The ends were cut back, 1 base at V and 2 bases at J, with 11 bases in the middle. The length of the CDR3 is 15 residues. Per germline, CDR1 MGHRA and CDR2 YSYEKL. This CDR3 reads CASSQGEQGNYGYTF. The CDR3 DNA is TGCGCCAGCAGCCAAGGGGAACAGGGAAACTATGGCTACACCTTC.

The rearrangement joins TRBV7-3 to TRBJ2-6; 7 bases align to TRBD1. Germline values: CDR1 SGHTA, CDR2 FQGTGA. V shed 1 base, J shed 0 bases, and the junction held 6 bases outside the gene matches. The CDR3 is made up of 18 amino acids. The CDR3 is CASSLNPTGISGANVLTF. The CDR3, as DNA: TGTGCCAGCAGCTTAAACCCGACAGGGATCTCTGGGGCCAACGTCCTGACTTTC.

This clone was recorded only once. The chain has TRBV4-1 and TRBJ1-1; 9 nucleotides line up with TRBD1. The CDR3 is 17 residues long. V shed 2 bases and J 0 bases; nucleotides not matched to a gene: 7. Germline V gene lookup returns CDR1 MGHRA and CDR2 YSYEKL. The CDR3 reads CASSQLQGQGMNTEAFF. The CDR3 nucleotides read TGCGCCAGCAGCCAACTTCAGGGACAGGGAATGAACACTGAAGCTTTCTTT.

The rearrangement uses TRBV28 and TRBJ2-7; D is possibly TRBD1 (5 bases). Deletions cut 5 bases from V and 0 bases from J, with 11 bases between. CDR3 length equals 14 residues. Germline CDR1 reads MDHEN; CDR2 reads SYDVKM. The DNA of the CDR3 is TGTGCCAGCAGTACCCAGACAGTCTCCTACGAGCAGTACTTC. Amino acid sequence: CASSTQTVSYEQYF.

The rearrangement joins TRBV5-4 to TRBJ2-3, with 8 bases lining up with TRBD2. The CDR3 contains 16 residues. V lost 4 bases and J lost 3; bases outside the gene matches: 10. CDR1 is SGHNT, CDR2 YYREEE, per germline (reference sequence). CDR3 loop: CASSPPASGRTDTQYF. CDR3 nucleotides: TGTGCCAGCAGCCCCCCGGCGAGCGGGAGAACAGATACGCAGTATTTT. Full variable domain (missing parts from reference TRBV5-4 and TRBJ2-3): ETGVTQSPTHLIKTRGQQVTLRCSSQSGHNTVSWYQQALGQGPQFIFQYYREEENGRGNFPPRFSGLQFPNYSSELNVNALELDDSALYLCASSPPASGRTDTQYFGPGTRLTVL.

This sequence joins TRBV11-3 and TRBJ2-1; 8 nucleotides match TRBD1. CDR3 size: 15 residues. From germline, CDR1 is SGHNT and CDR2 YENEEA. Unmatched junction bases numbered 4, after V lost 5 bases and J lost 1 base. The CDR3 sequence is CASSVQGVSYNEQFF. The CDR3 DNA sequence: TGTGCCAGCAGCGTACAGGGGGTTTCCTACAATGAGCAGTTCTTC.